This is a list of T cell receptor beta chains from one sample in a study of OX40 agonist ivuxolimab in advanced cancers. Data came from immunoSEQ multiplex PCR; TCRdb stores just in-frame clones and leaves some out. The table includes 52,000 or so clones, under 95% detected once. This material consisted of CD4+ or CD8+ T cells sorted from blood, taken in a trial of the OX40 agonist ivuxolimab. These receptors were collected from an adult with an advanced solid tumor such as melanoma, head and neck, liver or kidney cancer. The CDR3 runs from the conserved cysteine through the conserved F or W. The D gene is left open where the match is weak. Clone size is given for some rows only: seen once, a few or many times, or a class if the clone is expanded.

j_call cdr3_length clone_size v_call d_call cdr3_aa cdr3_nt
TRBJ1-1 13 few TRBV2 - CASSEIGGTEAFF TGTGCCAGCAGTGAAATCGGGGGCACTGAAGCTTTCTTT
TRBJ2-1 16 - TRBV27 - CASRRSLVSSYNEQFF TGTGCCAGCCGGCGATCTTTGGTATCCTCCTACAATGAGCAGTTCTTC
TRBJ1-6 13 - TRBV27 - CASSLALRSPLHF TGTGCCAGCAGTTTAGCCCTTAGATCACCCCTCCACTTT
TRBJ2-7 12 - TRBV6-6 - CASSYEGNEQYF TGTGCCAGCAGTTACGAGGGAAACGAGCAGTACTTC
TRBJ2-7 14 - TRBV13 - CASSLGVSTYEQYF TGTGCCAGCAGCTTAGGGGTTTCCACGTACGAGCAGTACTTC
TRBJ2-7 14 - TRBV5-6 - CASSFGRSSYEQYF TGTGCCAGCAGCTTCGGGAGAAGCTCCTACGAGCAGTACTTC
TRBJ2-1 16 - TRBV19 - CASSILAGARGTEQFF TGTGCCAGTAGTATTTTGGCGGGGGCCCGAGGGACGGAGCAGTTCTTC
TRBJ1-2 14 - TRBV28 - CASRSPGRDYGYTF TGTGCCAGCAGGAGCCCAGGCCGAGACTATGGCTACACCTTC
TRBJ2-1 11 - TRBV27 - CASSQGYEQFF TGTGCCAGCTCCCAGGGGTATGAGCAGTTCTTC
TRBJ1-1 12 - TRBV5-6 - CASSLLDTEAFF TGTGCCAGCAGCTTGCTGGACACTGAAGCTTTCTTT
TRBJ1-2 13 - TRBV9 - CASSGTDSYGYTF TGTGCCAGCAGCGGGACCGACTCATATGGCTACACCTTC
TRBJ2-7 15 once TRBV5-8 - CASSSNDRFPYEQYF TGTGCCAGCAGCTCGAACGACAGATTCCCCTACGAGCAGTACTTC
TRBJ1-4 14 - TRBV28 TRBD1 CASSPRQGVEKLFF TGTGCCAGCAGTCCCCGACAGGGCGTAGAAAAACTGTTTTTT
TRBJ1-3 12 few TRBV7-6 - CASSLSGNTIYF TGTGCCAGCAGCCTCTCTGGAAACACCATATATTTT
TRBJ1-3 15 - TRBV7-6 - CASSPGPGGGNTIYF TGTGCCAGCAGCCCGGGGCCGGGTGGTGGAAACACCATATATTTT
TRBJ2-3 15 - TRBV6-5 - CASSYTTGVTDTQYF TGTGCCAGCAGTTACACCACCGGGGTCACAGATACGCAGTATTTT
TRBJ2-3 13 once TRBV6-6 - CASSPSDTDTQYF TGTGCCAGCAGTCCCTCGGACACAGATACGCAGTATTTT
TRBJ2-7 14 - TRBV2 TRBD1 CASRRTGLTYEQYF TGTGCCAGCAGAAGGACAGGGCTAACCTACGAGCAGTACTTC
TRBJ2-7 14 - TRBV27 - CASSFSRQAYEQYF TGTGCCAGCAGTTTCTCGAGACAGGCCTACGAGCAGTACTTC
TRBJ2-7 13 once TRBV11-2 - CASSYGRTYEQYF TGTGCCAGCAGCTACGGGAGAACCTACGAGCAGTACTTC
TRBJ2-7 12 - TRBV5-6 - CASSLGSGRQYF TGTGCCAGCAGCTTGGGGTCGGGCCGGCAGTACTTC
TRBJ2-6 15 - TRBV11-3 - CASSLGGTGANVLTF TGTGCCAGCAGCTTAGGGGGGACGGGGGCCAACGTCCTGACTTTC
TRBJ2-1 13 - TRBV14 - CASSREWESEQFF TGTGCCAGCAGCCGTGAATGGGAAAGTGAGCAGTTCTTC
TRBJ1-6 16 once TRBV4-3 - CASSQDTGSYNSPLHF TGCGCCAGCAGCCAAGATACCGGGTCCTATAATTCACCCCTCCACTTT
TRBJ2-5 16 - TRBV4-1 TRBD1 CASSQGTTGAWETQYF TGCGCCAGCAGCCAAGGTACGACAGGGGCCTGGGAGACCCAGTACTTC
TRBJ2-3 14 - TRBV6-5 - CASRAGLTTDTQYF TGTGCCAGCAGGGCAGGGCTCACTACAGATACGCAGTATTTT
TRBJ1-2 13 - TRBV19 - CASSYGVSNGYTF TGTGCCAGTAGTTACGGGGTTTCGAATGGCTACACCTTC
TRBJ2-4 18 - TRBV4-1 - CASSQGALGADPRNIQYF TGCGCCAGCAGCCAAGGGGCCCTGGGGGCGGACCCCAGAAACATTCAGTACTTC
TRBJ2-5 17 once TRBV4-2 - CASSQDGNSAFSETQYF TGTGCCAGCAGCCAAGATGGCAATTCCGCGTTTTCAGAGACCCAGTACTTC
TRBJ2-1 16 - TRBV7-9 - CASSLPGIDNMNEQFF TGTGCCAGCAGCTTGCCTGGAATTGATAATATGAATGAGCAGTTCTTC
TRBJ2-2 15 - TRBV27 TRBD2 CASSFGSGSAGELFF TGTGCCAGCAGTTTCGGTAGCGGGAGCGCCGGGGAGCTGTTTTTT
TRBJ2-1 11 - TRBV11-2 - CASRSQNEQFF TGTGCCAGCAGATCTCAAAATGAGCAGTTCTTC
TRBJ2-2 13 - TRBV6-5 - CASRYGLSGELFF TGTGCCAGCAGATACGGGTTGAGCGGGGAGCTGTTTTTT
TRBJ2-3 16 - TRBV7-3 - CASRRGDRRNTDTQYF TGTGCCAGCAGACGGGGGGACAGGCGAAACACAGATACGCAGTATTTT
TRBJ2-1 16 - TRBV6-1 - CASSEDLVSSYNEQFF TGTGCCAGCAGTGAAGATCTGGTTAGCTCCTACAATGAGCAGTTCTTC
TRBJ2-1 13 - TRBV30 TRBD1 CAWSGQGYNEQFF TGTGCCTGGAGTGGACAGGGCTACAATGAGCAGTTCTTC
TRBJ1-5 14 - TRBV28 TRBD1 CASRWDRASQPQHF TGTGCCAGCAGGTGGGACAGGGCAAGTCAGCCCCAGCATTTT
TRBJ2-2 14 once TRBV29-1 - CSVRTSPGTGELFF TGCAGCGTTAGGACGAGTCCGGGCACCGGGGAGCTGTTTTTT
TRBJ2-1 14 - TRBV7-3 TRBD1 CASSSRDRPNEQFF TGTGCCAGCAGCTCGAGGGACAGGCCCAATGAGCAGTTCTTC
TRBJ2-7 15 - TRBV7-9 - CASSFGVDYRYEQYF TGTGCCAGCAGCTTTGGGGTAGATTATCGCTACGAGCAGTACTTC
TRBJ2-7 15 - TRBV7-2 TRBD1 CASSSGYGTGYEQYF TGTGCCAGCAGCTCCGGATATGGGACAGGCTACGAGCAGTACTTC
TRBJ2-7 16 - TRBV11-2 TRBD2 CASSLDPLAGTYEQYF TGTGCCAGCAGCTTAGATCCACTAGCGGGCACCTACGAGCAGTACTTC
TRBJ2-1 14 - TRBV11-2 TRBD2 CASSLVLAGDEQFF TGTGCCAGCAGCTTAGTGCTAGCGGGGGATGAGCAGTTCTTC
TRBJ2-5 16 - TRBV7-9 TRBD2 CASSLRGLAGVETQYF TGTGCCAGCAGCTTACGGGGACTAGCGGGAGTTGAGACCCAGTACTTC
TRBJ2-7 16 - TRBV27 - CASSPTLLSGSYEQYF TGTGCCAGCAGTCCTACCCTTCTTTCAGGCTCCTACGAGCAGTACTTC
TRBJ2-3 16 - TRBV27 - CASSLSAGASTDTQYF TGTGCCAGCAGTTTATCAGCGGGCGCTAGCACAGATACGCAGTATTTT
TRBJ2-1 13 - TRBV7-8 - CASSLANVGEQFF TGTGCCAGCAGCTTAGCTAATGTTGGCGAGCAGTTCTTC
TRBJ2-1 11 - TRBV7-3 - CASSLNSEQFF TGTGCCAGCAGCTTAAATTCCGAGCAGTTCTTC
TRBJ2-1 11 - TRBV6-5 - CASSYINEQFF TGTGCCAGCAGTTATATAAATGAGCAGTTCTTC
TRBJ2-3 13 - TRBV19 - CASSMWGADTQYF TGTGCCAGTAGTATGTGGGGAGCCGATACGCAGTATTTT
TRBJ2-7 14 once TRBV25-1 TRBD2 CASSPRTSGPPQYF TGTGCCAGCAGTCCCCGGACTAGCGGCCCACCTCAGTACTTC
TRBJ2-1 14 - TRBV11-2 TRBD1 CASSSRTGSNEQFF TGTGCCAGCAGCTCCCGGACAGGGAGCAATGAGCAGTTCTTC